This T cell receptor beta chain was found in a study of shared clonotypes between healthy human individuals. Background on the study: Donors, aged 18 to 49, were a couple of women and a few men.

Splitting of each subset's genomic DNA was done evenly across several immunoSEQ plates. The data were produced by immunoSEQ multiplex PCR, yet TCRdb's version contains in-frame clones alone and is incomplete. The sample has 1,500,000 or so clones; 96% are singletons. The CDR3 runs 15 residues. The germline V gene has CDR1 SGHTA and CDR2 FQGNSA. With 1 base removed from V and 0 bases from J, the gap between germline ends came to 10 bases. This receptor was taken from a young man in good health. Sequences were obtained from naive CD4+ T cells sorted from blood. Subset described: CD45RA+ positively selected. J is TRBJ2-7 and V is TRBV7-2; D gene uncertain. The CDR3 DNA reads TGTGCCAGCAGCTTAGTTTCATTAAGCTCCTACGAGCAGTACTTC. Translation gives CASSLVSLSSYEQYF.